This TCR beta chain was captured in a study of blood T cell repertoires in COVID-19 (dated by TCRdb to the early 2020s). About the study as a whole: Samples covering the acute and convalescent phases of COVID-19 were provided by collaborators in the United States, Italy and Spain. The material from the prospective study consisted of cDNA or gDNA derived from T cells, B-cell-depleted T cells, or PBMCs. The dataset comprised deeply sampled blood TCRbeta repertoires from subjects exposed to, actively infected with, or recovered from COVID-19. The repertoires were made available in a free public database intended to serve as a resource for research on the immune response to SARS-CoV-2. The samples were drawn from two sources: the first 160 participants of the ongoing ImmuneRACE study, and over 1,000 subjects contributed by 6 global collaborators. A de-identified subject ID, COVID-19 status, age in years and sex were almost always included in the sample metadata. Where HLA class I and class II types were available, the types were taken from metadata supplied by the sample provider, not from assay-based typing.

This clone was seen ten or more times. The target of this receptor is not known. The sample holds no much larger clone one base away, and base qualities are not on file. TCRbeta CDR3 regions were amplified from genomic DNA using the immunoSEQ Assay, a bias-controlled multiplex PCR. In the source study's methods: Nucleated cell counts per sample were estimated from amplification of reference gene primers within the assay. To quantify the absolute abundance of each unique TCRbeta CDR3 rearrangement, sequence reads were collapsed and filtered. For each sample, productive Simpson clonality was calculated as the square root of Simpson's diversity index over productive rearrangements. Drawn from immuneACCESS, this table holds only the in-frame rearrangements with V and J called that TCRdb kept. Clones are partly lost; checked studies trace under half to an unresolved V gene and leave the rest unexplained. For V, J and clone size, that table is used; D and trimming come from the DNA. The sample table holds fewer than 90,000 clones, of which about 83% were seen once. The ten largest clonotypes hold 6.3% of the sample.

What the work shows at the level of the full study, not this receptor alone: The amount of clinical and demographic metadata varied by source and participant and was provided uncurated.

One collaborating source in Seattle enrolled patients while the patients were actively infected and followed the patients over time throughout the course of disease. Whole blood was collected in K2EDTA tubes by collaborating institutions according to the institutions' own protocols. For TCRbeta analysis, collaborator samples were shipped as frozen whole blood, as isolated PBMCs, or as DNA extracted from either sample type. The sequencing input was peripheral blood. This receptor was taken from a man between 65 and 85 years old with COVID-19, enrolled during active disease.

The DNA is TGTGCCAGCAATACGCCGGGGCAGCCCCAGCATTTT. This gives the protein CASNTPGQPQHF. Rearrangement joined TRBV12-3 or TRBV12-4 to TRBJ1-5, with the D segment identity uncertain. CDR3 length: 12 amino acids, cysteine to phenylalanine. Only the CDR3 portion is preserved as DNA: 36 bases, with reading frame beginning at the first base. V is cut by 7 bases and J by 7 bases, and the space between the germline ends is 11 bases.